These 27 T cell receptor beta chains share one sample of origin, sequenced in a study of response to subunit inactivated influenza vaccine. MiXCR was run by TCRdb on the RT-PCR reads, yielding one entry per CDR3 protein. The sample yields hundreds of thousands of distinct CDR3 sequences, less than 15% seen once. The starting material was PBMCs from blood, obtained 14 to 15 days before vaccination. The source of these receptors is a man aged 45 to 65 who received an inactivated influenza vaccine.

This clonotype came up a few times. The CDR3 loop reads CSARAPLAKFTNTEAFF. The CDR3 region has the DNA TGCAGTGCTAGGGCCCCCTTGGCCAAGTTTACGAACACTGAAGCTTTCTTT. The V gene is TRBV20-1, the J gene TRBJ1-1; no clear D gene. This CDR3 has 17 amino acids. Trimming stripped 3 bases from V and 1 base from J, with 21 bases between. Germline loops: CDR1 DFQATT, CDR2 SNEGSKA (reference sequence).

This clonotype was found a few times. V and J are TRBV4-2 and TRBJ1-6; no clear D. Germline CDR1 LGHNA, CDR2 YNFKEQ. The CDR3 loop spans 16 amino acids. Trimming cost V 0 bases and J 9 bases, with 15 bases left between them. The CDR3 region has the DNA TGTGCCAGCAGCCAAGAGTGGGGTATGGTTGGTTCACCCCTCCACTTT. Encoded protein: CASSQEWGMVGSPLHF.

The rearrangement uses TRBV5-1 and TRBJ2-1; 7 nucleotides align to TRBD2. J gave up 6 bases and V 0 bases, and 3 bases lay outside the gene matches. In germline, CDR1 is SGHRS, CDR2 YFSETQ. CDR3 length: 14 residues. This CDR3 reads CASSLDGRLNEQFF. The DNA of the CDR3 is TGCGCCAGCAGCTTGGACGGGAGGCTCAATGAGCAGTTCTTC.

This clonotype occurred many times. The chain employs TRBV6-2 or TRBV6-3 and TRBJ2-7; TRBD2 matches at 8 bases. The germline V gene has CDR1 MNHEY and CDR2 SVGEGT. This CDR3 has 13 residues. After removal of 4 bases from V and 4 bases from J, the junction contained 3 bases not matched to a gene. The CDR3 spells CASSWTSRYEQYF. The CDR3 DNA follows: TGTGCCAGCAGTTGGACTAGCCGTTACGAGCAGTACTTC.

The V call is TRBV15, the J call TRBJ2-3; 8 bases line up with TRBD1. This CDR3 has 14 amino acids. V gave up 4 bases and J gave up 4 bases; unmatched junction bases: 4. The germline gives CDR1 LNHNV, CDR2 YYDKDF (reference sequence). CDR3 protein: CATSTGGFADTQYF. CDR3 sequence (DNA): TGTGCCACCAGCACAGGGGGCTTTGCAGATACGCAGTATTTT.

CDR3 sequence (DNA): TGTGCCAGCAGCCATATACTAGCGGGAGGTTTGGATGAGCAGTTCTTC. Translating it yields CASSHILAGGLDEQFF. The V and J genes are TRBV3-1 and TRBJ2-1; 12 bases fit TRBD2. CDR3 size: 16 residues. Unmatched junction bases numbered 8, after V lost 3 bases and J lost 8 bases. CDR1 LGHDT and CDR2 YNNKEL come from the germline V gene (reference sequence).

The chain has TRBV7-9 and TRBJ2-7; D may correspond to TRBD1 or TRBD2 (5 bases each). The CDR3 extends over 15 amino acids. Per the germline V gene, CDR1 is SEHNR and CDR2 is FQNEAQ (reference sequence). Trimming removed 5 bases at V and 2 bases at J, with 16 bases between. CDR3 sequence reads: CASSNTPGDPYEQYF. In DNA, the CDR3 is TGTGCCAGCAGCAATACGCCCGGGGACCCCTACGAGCAGTACTTC.

The chain carries TRBV15 and TRBJ1-5; D is undetermined. The germline gives CDR1 LNHNV, CDR2 YYDKDF (reference sequence). V was pared by 5 bases and J by 1 base, with 6 bases between. The CDR3 spans 13 residues. CDR3 in amino acids: CATSEESNQPQHF. The CDR3 DNA follows: TGTGCCACCAGCGAAGAAAGCAATCAGCCCCAGCATTTT.

This clonotype was observed a few times. This chain links TRBV4-3 with TRBJ2-1; no clear D gene. Germline V gene sequence: CDR1 LGHNA, CDR2 YSLEER. CDR3 length: 13 amino acids. V dropped 0 bases and J dropped 2 bases, with 2 bases sitting between them. CDR3 DNA: TGCGCCAGCAGCCAAGAACCCTACAATGAGCAGTTCTTC. Its protein is CASSQEPYNEQFF.

V and J are TRBV28 and TRBJ1-1; TRBD1 might be the D (5 bases). V was shortened by 8 bases and J by 2 bases, with 15 bases between the two germline ends. Germline lookup yields CDR1 MDHEN and CDR2 SYDVKM. The length of the CDR3 is 14 residues. CDR3 DNA sequence: TGTGCCAGCCTGGGACCCCCTTCTAACACTGAAGCTTTCTTT. Residues: CASLGPPSNTEAFF.

This clonotype was recorded only once. The chain joins TRBV4-3 to TRBJ2-1; 8 nucleotides align to TRBD2. This CDR3 region has 15 residues. The V gene's germline CDR1 is LGHNA and CDR2 YSLEER. With 0 bases clipped from V and 6 bases from J, the junction kept 4 bases outside the gene matches. The CDR3 loop is CASSQERGAGNEQFF. The CDR3 region has the DNA TGCGCCAGCAGCCAAGAGCGGGGGGCGGGCAATGAGCAGTTCTTC.

The gene calls are TRBV7-8 and TRBJ2-1, with D unresolved. Germline assignment: CDR1 SGHVS and CDR2 FQNEAQ. CDR3 length: 14 residues. The ends were cut back, 0 bases at V and 7 bases at J, with 10 bases in the middle. The CDR3 DNA is TGTGCCAGCAGCTTAGCCGTAGTGGGAAATGAGCAGTTCTTC. It is translated as CASSLAVVGNEQFF.

The sample holds many counts of this clonotype. The chain carries TRBV5-1 and TRBJ2-7; TRBD2 matches at 8 bases. This CDR3 has 14 residues. J lost 2 bases, V lost 5 bases, and 6 bases had no gene match. Germline V gene lookup returns CDR1 SGHRS and CDR2 YFSETQ. The CDR3 DNA sequence: TGCGCCAGCAGTAGCGGGAATGAGCCCTACGAGCAGTACTTC. Translating it yields CASSSGNEPYEQYF.

This rearrangement joins TRBV7-9 to TRBJ2-1, with 10 bases that match TRBD2. The junction had 8 bases not matched to a gene; V was cut back by 5 bases and J by 4 bases. Germline V gives CDR1 SEHNR, CDR2 FQNEAQ (reference sequence). The CDR3 sequence is 16 residues long. The CDR3 DNA reads as TGTGCCAGCAGCACACTAGGACTAGCGGCGTACAATGAGCAGTTCTTC. Translating it yields CASSTLGLAAYNEQFF. Filled out from reference TRBV7-9 and TRBJ2-1, the complete variable domain reads DTGVSQNPRHKITKRGQNVTFRCDPISEHNRLYWYRQTLGQGPEFLTYFQNEAQLEKSRLLSDRFSAERPKGSFSTLEIQRTEQGDSAMYLCASSTLGLAAYNEQFFGPGTRLTVL.

This chain joins TRBV9 and TRBJ2-3; 10 positions match TRBD2. The V gene's germline CDR1 is SGDLS and CDR2 YYNGEE. The CDR3 covers 16 residues. V dropped 2 bases and J dropped 5; count of bases not matched to a gene: 8. CDR3 residues: CASSVTSGATGDTQYF. The CDR3 DNA reads as TGTGCCAGCAGCGTCACTAGCGGGGCTACGGGAGATACGCAGTATTTT.

The V gene is TRBV5-5, the J gene TRBJ2-2; the match to TRBD1 covers 8 bases. Germline V gives CDR1 SGHKS, CDR2 YYEKEE (reference sequence). CDR3 length: 15 residues. J gave up 7 bases and V 4 bases, and 9 bases lay outside the gene matches. CDR3 residues: CASSARQGISGELFF. DNA of the CDR3: TGTGCCAGCAGCGCGCGACAGGGGATTAGCGGGGAGCTGTTTTTT.

In its sample, this clonotype was seen a few times. For the CDR3, the DNA is TGTGCCAGCAGTTTGTGGGATCAAGAGACCCAGTACTTC. This codes for CASSLWDQETQYF. The chain uses TRBV12-3 or TRBV12-4 and TRBJ2-5; no clear D gene. This CDR3 comprises 13 residues. V lost 3 bases to trimming and J lost 2 bases, with 7 bases between them.

The table lists this clonotype with a few counts. The rearrangement joins TRBV6-2 or TRBV6-3 to TRBJ2-1; possibly TRBD1 for D (6 bases). V lost 7 bases and J 2 bases, leaving 12 bases between the germline ends. CDR1 is MNHEY and CDR2 is SVGEGT in the germline V gene. CDR3 size: 14 residues. CDR3 nucleotide sequence: TGTGCCAGCACCCCACAGGGTGCCTACAATGAGCAGTTCTTC. Amino acids: CASTPQGAYNEQFF.

J is TRBJ1-2 and V is TRBV5-1, with 8 positions matching TRBD1. The CDR3 extends over 16 amino acids. CDR1 SGHRS and CDR2 YFSETQ come from the germline V gene. V was pared by 0 bases and J by 1 base, with 5 bases of the junction left unmatched. The CDR3: CASSLEGTGFNYGYTF. The CDR3 coding sequence is TGCGCCAGCAGCTTGGAGGGGACAGGATTTAACTATGGCTACACCTTC. Full variable domain (outside the CDR3, taken from reference TRBV5-1 and TRBJ1-2): KAGVTQTPRYLIKTRGQQVTLSCSPISGHRSVSWYQQTPGQGLQFLFEYFSETQRNKGNFPGRFSGRQFSNSRSEMNVSTLELGDSALYLCASSLEGTGFNYGYTFGSGTRLTVV.

There are many counts of this clonotype. The chain uses TRBV9 and TRBJ2-5; the D gene is possibly TRBD2 (6 bases). V was trimmed by 6 bases and J by 2 bases, leaving 14 bases between them. Germline CDR1 SGDLS, CDR2 YYNGEE. The CDR3 is made up of 14 amino acids. Written as DNA, the CDR3 is TGTGCCAGCACCCGGGACTTTAATCAAGAGACCCAGTACTTC. It is translated as CASTRDFNQETQYF.

This clonotype was seen only a few times. The rearrangement joins TRBV7-9 to TRBJ1-1; D is uncertain. The germline CDR1 and CDR2 sequences are SEHNR and FQNEAQ (reference sequence). The CDR3 loop spans 12 amino acids. V lost 5 bases and J lost 6, with 10 bases in between. The CDR3 nucleotides read TGTGCCAGCAGCAACGGAGAGGCTGAAGCTTTCTTT. Its protein is CASSNGEAEAFF.

This clonotype was seen a few times. This chain links TRBV4-2 with TRBJ1-2; 8 nucleotides line up with TRBD1. After removal of 0 bases from V and 4 bases from J, the junction contained 7 bases not matched to a gene. The CDR3 runs 16 residues. Germline lookup yields CDR1 LGHNA and CDR2 YNFKEQ. DNA for the CDR3: TGTGCCAGCAGCCAAGAAAACGGACAGGGCGGCTATGGCTACACCTTC. Its protein is CASSQENGQGGYGYTF.

The V and J genes are TRBV20-1 and TRBJ2-5; 7 bases agree with TRBD1. CDR1 is DFQATT and CDR2 is SNEGSKA in the germline V gene (reference sequence). Trimming at V came to 0 bases and at J to 2 bases, leaving 3 bases not matched to a gene. The CDR3 consists of 14 residues. The CDR3 DNA sequence: TGCAGTGCTAGAGAGTCGACAGGGCAAGAGACCCAGTACTTC. Translated, it gives CSARESTGQETQYF.

The chain links TRBV12-3 or TRBV12-4 to TRBJ1-4; D remains ambiguous. V was pared by 6 bases and J by 8 bases, with 13 bases between. The CDR3 contains 13 residues. The CDR3 sequence is CASSWTVGEKLFF. The CDR3 bases are TGTGCCAGCAGCTGGACCGTCGGGGAAAAACTGTTTTTT.

This clonotype was counted a few times. The chain uses TRBV5-1 and TRBJ2-3; 12 bases fit TRBD2. Germline values: CDR1 SGHRS, CDR2 YFSETQ. The CDR3 contains 16 residues. The V segment lost 1 base and the J segment 4 bases; nucleotides outside the gene matches: 4. CDR3 bases: TGCGCCAGCAGCTTGCCTCTAGCGGGAGGGCCAGATACGCAGTATTTT. It yields the protein CASSLPLAGGPDTQYF.

The genes are TRBV27 and TRBJ2-5, with D perhaps matching TRBD1 (5 bases). Germline loops: CDR1 MNHEY, CDR2 SMNVEV (reference sequence). There are 14 residues in the CDR3. Between the trimmed V and J ends, which lost 4 bases and 2 bases, there was a span of 11 bases. The CDR3 region has the DNA TGTGCCAGCAGTTCGCAGGGAAGGCAAGAGACCCAGTACTTC. Protein: CASSSQGRQETQYF.

The rearrangement uses TRBV20-1 and TRBJ2-3, with a possible D match to TRBD2 (5 bases). V was clipped by 6 bases and J by 1 base, with 14 bases between them. Germline loops: CDR1 DFQATT, CDR2 SNEGSKA (reference sequence). The CDR3 length is 14 residues. CDR3 DNA: TGCAGTGCCGGGGTCCTTCCTCGCACAGATACGCAGTATTTT. It translates to CSAGVLPRTDTQYF.